This T cell receptor (beta chain) came from a study of cytomegalovirus exposure and HLA in healthy donors listed by TCRdb under 2017. About the study as a whole: An earlier analysis of about 560 of the donors reported approximately 280 Gb of sequence data and 95 million to 130 million unique TCR beta sequences obtained from about 179 million T cells. Around 330 gigabases of sequencing data and around 85 million unique TCR sequences made up an early release that covered over 550 HLA-typed donors. Among the roughly 400 genotyped donors, approximately 76% belonged to the genetic ancestry cluster associated with self-reported Caucasian donors. The aim of the study was to test whether cataloging public T cell receptors could identify signatures of past pathogen exposure. Using immunosequencing, the study profiled T cell repertoires from roughly 650 subjects and related those repertoires to cytomegalovirus serostatus. A separate validation cohort of about 110 different subjects was used in addition to the 666-subject first cohort. The study combined high-throughput TCR immunosequencing, statistical association of individual TCRs with disease status, and machine learning to predict cytomegalovirus infection status. In a later analysis, previously published TCR beta repertoires from some 640 donors were re-analyzed and high-resolution HLA genotyping was added so that TCR occurrence patterns could be studied. Rather than using new phenotypic data, the later analysis identified candidate immune exposures from TCR beta sequences and from how often those sequences occurred across donors. To decide whether each TCR beta V gene segment behaved as functional or pseudogenic, an earlier analysis of 587 of the donors relied on high-throughput TCR beta sequencing. Alongside the repertoire data, information on donor age, sex, ethnicity and CMV serostatus was compiled. Genome-wide SNP genotypes for about 65% of the 666 donors were used in a later genetic analysis, which treated that subset as a discovery cohort. All discovery cohort repertoires had been generated on a single sequencing platform. HLA typing included class I and class II loci at four-digit resolution. The number of donors typed differed by locus, with roughly 620-630 for A, B, C, DRB1 and DQB1, approximately 500 for DQA1, over 600 for DPA1, and under 490 for DPB1. Five DR-DQ haplotypes were treated as single units for association and clustering because of strong linkage in the cohort. Among 398 genotyped donors of the cohort, an average of about 240,000 unique TCR beta nucleotide sequences were sequenced per donor, roughly 18% of them non-productive. What the work shows at the level of the full study, not this receptor alone: A cluster of highly shared sequence variants was judged likely to represent a technical artifact of the sequencing pipeline. In a later analysis, several top co-occurrence clusters were reported to appear linked to parvovirus B19, influenza, CMV and Epstein-Barr virus. It was suggested by the authors that the approach could potentially be generalized to other disease states and immunological phenotypes. A later analysis found that TCR association rates varied across HLA loci, with DRB1 alleles showing the most associated TCRs and HLA-C alleles the fewest. Some IMGT-functional V segments, including TRBV6-2 and TRBV6-3, could not be distinguished by the 87-base-pair reads and were therefore excluded. According to a later analysis, most CMV-associated TCR beta chains appeared to be HLA-restricted, and the HLA associations seemed to be driven largely by CMV exposure. Cytomegalovirus status was reported to be diagnosed by the classifier with high specificity and sensitivity in both the original and validation cohorts. When HLA alleles, especially DR and DQ, strongly co-occurred, attributing TCR associations to individual alleles was difficult. This cohort had only TCR beta chains sequenced, and the lack of alpha or paired-chain data limited which features could be detected. Compared with equally common non-associated chains, HLA-associated TCR beta chains in a later analysis were more clonally expanded and had lower generation probabilities. In the study, roughly 160 TCR beta chains were listed as associated with cytomegalovirus. A further reported finding was that TCR beta sequences accurately predicted the HLA-A and HLA-B alleles for most subjects in the first cohort. An association between a missense DCLRE1C variant and V-gene and J-gene trimming of TCR beta chains was found in a later genetic analysis and replicated in an independent cohort. Approximately 16 rarely observed V segments, including chromosome 9 orphons, were excluded from the earlier analysis of 550 to 700 of the donors because counts were too low. Linkage disequilibrium might explain the correlated functional status among segregating V segments, but an unknown experimental factor could not be excluded. In vitro tests confirmed that three of the cytomegalovirus-associated TCR beta chains recognize cytomegalovirus antigens. Immune exposure information for the cohort was limited to CMV serostatus. An earlier analysis of several hundred of the donors showed that most TCR beta V segments appeared in productive rearrangements either about 90% or about 30% of the time, which broadly matched IMGT annotations. Because some donors lacked HLA typing at each locus, the association tests relied only on the typed subset. A later analysis associated 17,000 or so TCR beta sequences with specific HLA alleles at a false discovery rate of 0.05. According to a later genetic analysis, donors in an Asian-associated ancestry cluster had fewer N-insertions in productive TCRs than the approximately 630-donor mean. Most TCR sequences were observed very rarely across donors, whereas some public TCRs were present in many individuals. The presence/absence analyses assumed that sequencing depth was roughly uniform across donors, and that assumption may not be true.

The cohort was made up of under 800 healthy bone marrow donors. Cohort members were all nominally healthy when sampled, although unrecorded immune exposures were likely present. The donor was CMV seronegative and belonged to the group of 352 seronegative cohort members. A peripheral blood sample was provided by each donor, and peripheral blood mononuclear cells were used for TCR beta sequencing. The Qiagen DNeasy Blood Extraction Kit was used to extract genomic DNA from the blood cell samples. The library was obtained by the immunoSEQ multiplex PCR assay. For the multiplex PCR, a mixture combining 60 forward primers for TCR Vbeta segments and 13 reverse primers for TCR Jbeta segments was used. The CDR3 region of rearranged TCR beta genes was amplified from genomic DNA with a multiplex PCR assay. The Illumina HiSeq System was used to sequence the amplified TCR beta libraries as 87-base-pair reads. The paper's processing steps were these. A later analysis counted around 72 million unique TCR beta chains across the 670 or so repertoires, and some 12 million of these chains were shared by at least two donors. Raw reads were error-corrected and collapsed into unique sequences by a nearest-neighbor algorithm in which closely related sequences were merged to remove PCR and sequencing errors. CDR3 sequences were aligned to IMGT reference sequences to assign V, D and J gene segments. Each retained sequence needed at least a six-nucleotide match to both a V gene segment and a J gene segment. A rearrangement counted as productive if the CDR3 had no stop codons and remained in frame with V and J, and every other rearrangement counted as non-productive. CDR3 was defined by IMGT convention, running from the second conserved V-encoded cysteine to the conserved J-encoded phenylalanine. The earlier analysis of about 610 of the donors excluded sequences that lacked an unambiguous match to a single V gene segment. In an earlier analysis of a few hundred of the donors, V segments were called functional above 56.7% productive rearrangements and were called segregating when the between-donor standard deviation exceeded 5%. A statistical classification framework was developed to diagnose cytomegalovirus status using the catalog of TCR beta chain sequences. In a later analysis, V and J genes were assigned by comparing TCR nucleotide sequences against IMGT/GENE-DB human TR gene sequences. Using the TCRdist pipeline, a later analysis assigned CDR3 sequences along with most-parsimonious VDJ recombination scenarios. In a later analysis, every TCR beta chain was defined by the combination of its CDR3 amino acid sequence and its V-gene family, and reads without a unique V-gene family were dropped. In a later analysis, approximately 640 highly shared, low-generation-probability nucleotide sequences were removed to address suspected cross-contamination and a sequencing artifact. A later analysis calculated a clonal expansion index for each public chain from normalized within-repertoire ranks of inferred template counts. Generation probabilities in a later analysis came from a VDJ recombination model fitted to out-of-frame rearrangements, and those results were checked against IGoR. A later analysis scored TCR-TCR, TCR-HLA and TCR-CMV co-occurrence with hypergeometric tests, applying a repertoire-size bias correction to TCR pairs. False discovery rates were estimated in a later analysis by permuting HLA or CMV assignments 20 times. In a later analysis, co-occurring TCRs were grouped with DBSCAN, and TCRdist sequence similarity was added when clustering was performed within HLA-allele-positive subsets. Repertoires with fewer than 30,000 or more than 120,000 public chains were left out of co-occurrence clustering, as were several repertoires with anomalous nucleotide sharing. Held by TCRdb, this immuneACCESS table contains in-frame sequences only and omits some clones. Under half of the omission traces to an unresolved V gene where checked; the cause of the rest is unknown. Clonal size and the V and J genes are those of that table, whereas D and trimming came from the DNA. The sample has some 130,000 clones on record, approximately 90% of them singletons. Around 5.2% of the sample comes from the top ten.

V ends up 5 bases short and J 7 bases short, with an unmatched junction base count of 8. CDR1 MNHEY and CDR2 SMNVEV were looked up in the germline V gene (reference sequence). The cysteine opens and the phenylalanine closes a CDR3 of 15 amino acids. This entry keeps only the CDR3 DNA: 45 bases, framed from base 1. Concerning this clone itself: It has no known antigen specificity. No quality values exist for individual bases; no much larger clone is one base distant.

The receptor was derived from a woman aged 30 to 39 in good health and CMV-seronegative. The chain is assembled from TRBV27 and TRBJ2-5, with 12 bases matching TRBD2. The specimen was PBMCs. The bases read TGTGCCAGCAGTCCCAGACTAGCGGGAGTAGCGACCCAGTACTTC. Translation gives CASSPRLAGVATQYF.